The clone carrying this T cell receptor (beta chain) was seen a few times. The assay was immunoSEQ multiplex PCR, and TCRdb's table has in-frame clones only and misses some. Seen here are a few hundred thousand clones, about 87% observed once, and the top ten hold 10%. The source of the sample is a study of blood T cell repertoires in COVID-19. For the study at large: PBMCs, B-cell-depleted T cells, or T cells provided the cDNA or gDNA that made up the material.

Losses at the gene ends were 4 bases for V and 0 bases for J; bases not matched to a gene: 2. This CDR3 has 17 residues. The germline CDR1 and CDR2 sequences are SEHNR and FQNEAQ (reference sequence). The sample comprised PBMCs or T cells enriched from blood (not recorded which). The rearrangement links TRBV7-9 to TRBJ2-6; 11 bases map to TRBD2. The source is a woman in her forties or fifties who had recovered from COVID-19. CDR3 DNA: TGTGCCAGCAGCTCTAGCGGGGGGATCTCTGGGGCCAACGTCCTGACTTTC. This sequence encodes CASSSSGGISGANVLTF.